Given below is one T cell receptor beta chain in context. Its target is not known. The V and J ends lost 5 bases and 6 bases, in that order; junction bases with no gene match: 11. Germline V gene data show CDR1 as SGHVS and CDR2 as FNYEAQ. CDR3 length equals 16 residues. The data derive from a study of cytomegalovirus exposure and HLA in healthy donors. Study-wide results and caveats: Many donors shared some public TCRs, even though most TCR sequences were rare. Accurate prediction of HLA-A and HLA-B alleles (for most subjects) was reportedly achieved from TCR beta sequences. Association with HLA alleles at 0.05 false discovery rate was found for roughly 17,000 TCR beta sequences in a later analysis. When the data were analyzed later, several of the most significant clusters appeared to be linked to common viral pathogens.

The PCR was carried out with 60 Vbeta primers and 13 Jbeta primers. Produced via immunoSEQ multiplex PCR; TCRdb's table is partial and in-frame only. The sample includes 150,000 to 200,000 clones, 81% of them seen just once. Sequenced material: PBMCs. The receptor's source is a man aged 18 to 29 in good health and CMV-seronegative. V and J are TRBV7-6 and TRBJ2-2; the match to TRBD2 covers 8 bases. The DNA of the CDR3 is TGTGCCAGCAGCCCGCAGGCGGGAGGTTCGGCCGGGGAGCTGTTTTTT. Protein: CASSPQAGGSAGELFF.